This T cell receptor (beta chain) emerged from a study of shared clonotypes between healthy human individuals. Study-level information: Each donor contributed plates that comprised three CD4 naive, three CD4 memory, two CD8 naive and one CD8 memory. Study-wide results and caveats: Donor scarcity curtailed the genetic and exposure-history diversity represented herein. Approximately 5.4% of naive CD4 clonotypes were common to a handful of donors.

The CDR3 has 14 residues. V lost 7 bases and J lost 4; bases outside the gene matches: 9. Germline V gene sequence: CDR1 SEHNR, CDR2 FQNEAQ (reference sequence). Libraries were prepared by immunoSEQ multiplex PCR; TCRdb keeps only in-frame clonotypes and omits some of them. The data contain some 2,000,000 clones, roughly 94% of them seen just once; the ten biggest clones take up around 1.1%. CD45RO-negative, CCR7-selected cells formed the naive CD8 fraction, which excluded terminally differentiated effector memory CD45RA+ cells. Remarks on this clone: Its target is unknown.

Input material: naive CD8+ T cells sorted from blood. The sequence was collected from a man aged 18 to 30 in good health. The chain couples TRBV7-9 to TRBJ2-5; 7 nucleotides match TRBD2. CDR3 residues: CASNPDIAGETQYF. CDR3 coding DNA: TGTGCCAGCAACCCGGACATAGCGGGAGAGACCCAGTACTTC.